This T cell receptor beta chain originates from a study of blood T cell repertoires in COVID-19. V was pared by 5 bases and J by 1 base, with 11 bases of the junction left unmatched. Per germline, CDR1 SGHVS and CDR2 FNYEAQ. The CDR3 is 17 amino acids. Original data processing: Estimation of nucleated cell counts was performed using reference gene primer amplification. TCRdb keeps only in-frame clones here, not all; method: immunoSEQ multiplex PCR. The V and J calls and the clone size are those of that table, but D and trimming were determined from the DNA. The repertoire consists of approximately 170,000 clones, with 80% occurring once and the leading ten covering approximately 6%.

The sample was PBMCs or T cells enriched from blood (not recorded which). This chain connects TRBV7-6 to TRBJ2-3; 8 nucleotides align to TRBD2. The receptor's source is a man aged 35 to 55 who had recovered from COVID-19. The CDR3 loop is CASSVGALAGRTDTQYF. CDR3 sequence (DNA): TGTGCCAGCAGCGTAGGGGCTTTAGCGGGACGCACAGATACGCAGTATTTT.